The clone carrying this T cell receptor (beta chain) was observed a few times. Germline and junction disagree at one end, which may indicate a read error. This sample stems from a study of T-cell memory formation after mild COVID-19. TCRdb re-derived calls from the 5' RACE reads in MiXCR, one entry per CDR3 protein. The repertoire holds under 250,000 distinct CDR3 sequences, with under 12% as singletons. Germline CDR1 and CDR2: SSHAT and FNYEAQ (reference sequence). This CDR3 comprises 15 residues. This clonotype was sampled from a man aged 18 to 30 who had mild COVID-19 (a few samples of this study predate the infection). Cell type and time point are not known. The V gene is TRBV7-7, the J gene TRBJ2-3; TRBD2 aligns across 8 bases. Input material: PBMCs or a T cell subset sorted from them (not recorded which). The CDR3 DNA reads TGTGCTAGCAGCCTGGGGACTAGGATGGCAGATACGCAGTATTTT. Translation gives CASSLGTRMADTQYF.